The 7 T cell receptor beta chains in this list originate from one sample, sequenced in a study of T cell repertoires in ileal Crohn's disease (dated by TCRdb to the late 2010s). The library was made by the immunoSEQ multiplex PCR assay. TCRdb provides this immuneACCESS table in a form limited to in-frame rearrangements. Some clones are lacking; in checked studies, under half of them reflect an unresolved V gene, and why the rest are absent is not known. The sample has roughly 16,000 clones on record, roughly 91% of them singletons. The ten largest clones take up about 3.4% of the sample. Sequencing was done on a sample of ileal tissue. The receptors were gathered from an adult with Crohn's disease.

The chain uses TRBV19 and TRBJ1-2; maybe TRBD1 (5 bases). Trimming pared 5 bases from V and 2 bases from J, leaving 15 bases between. The V gene's germline CDR1 is LNHDA and CDR2 SQIVND (reference sequence). This CDR3 region has 15 residues. The CDR3 spells CASSGQAGINYGYTF. CDR3 DNA: TGTGCCAGTAGTGGCCAGGCAGGGATAAACTATGGCTACACCTTC. Full variable domain (rest looked up from reference TRBV19 and TRBJ1-2): DGGITQSPKYLFRKEGQNVTLSCEQNLNHDAMYWYRQDPGQGLRLIYYSQIVNDFQKGDIAEGYSVSREKKESFPLTVTSAQKNPTAFYLCASSGQAGINYGYTFGSGTRLTVV.

The J gene is TRBJ2-1, the V gene TRBV5-8; 9 bases map to TRBD2. V shed 5 bases, J shed 9 bases, and the junction held 9 bases outside the gene matches. CDR3 length: 14 residues. The germline CDR1 and CDR2 sequences are SGHTS and YDEGEE. The CDR3 reads CASRIRLAGSEQFF. The CDR3 DNA sequence: TGTGCCAGCAGAATTAGGCTAGCGGGGAGTGAGCAGTTCTTC.

The V call is TRBV6-1, the J call TRBJ1-5, with 8 nucleotides matching TRBD1. This CDR3 has 14 residues. J gave up 11 bases and V 6 bases, and 12 bases lay outside the gene matches. Per germline, CDR1 MNHNS and CDR2 SASEGT. The DNA for the CDR3 is TGTGCCAGCAGGAGGGAACAGGGGGATGTGGCCCAGCATTTT. Its translation: CASRREQGDVAQHF.

This rearrangement joins TRBV4-1 to TRBJ1-2, with no clear D. This CDR3 region has 14 residues. The germline V gene has CDR1 MGHRA and CDR2 YSYEKL. Trimming took off 5 bases at V and 6 bases at J, with 16 bases between the two ends. The CDR3 loop is CASSSIDGLNGYTF. DNA of the CDR3: TGCGCCAGCAGCTCCATCGACGGGTTAAATGGCTACACCTTC.

This chain joins TRBV19 and TRBJ2-1, with D unclear. The germline CDR1 and CDR2 sequences are LNHDA and SQIVND (reference sequence). The CDR3 contains 13 residues. Trimming left V 5 bases short and J 4 bases short, with 9 bases between. DNA of the CDR3: TGTGCCAGTAGTCGCGGCCGATACAATGAGCAGTTCTTC. Translating it yields CASSRGRYNEQFF.

The rearrangement links TRBV19 to TRBJ2-1; D is unresolved. CDR1 and CDR2 from the germline V gene are LNHDA and SQIVND (reference sequence). V lost 4 bases and J 4 bases, leaving 5 bases between the germline ends. The CDR3 consists of 12 residues. The CDR3 nucleotides are TGTGCCAGTAGTAACTATTACAATGAGCAGTTCTTC. It is translated as CASSNYYNEQFF.

This chain uses TRBV18 with TRBJ1-1; TRBD1 agrees at 7 bases. From germline, CDR1 is KGHSH and CDR2 LQKENI. The CDR3 has 22 amino acids. V lost 4 bases and J lost 0; bases outside the gene matches: 26. In DNA, the CDR3 is TGTGCCAGCTCACTCACGTGGGCTAGGTCTGACAGGGATGAGGGAATGAACACTGAAGCTTTCTTT. It is translated as CASSLTWARSDRDEGMNTEAFF.